Listed below are T cell receptor beta chains from one sample, sequenced in a study of spatial heterogeneity in lung cancer. MiXCR, run by TCRdb on the 5' RACE reads, gives a single entry per CDR3 protein. The sample has some 53,000 distinct CDR3 sequences, roughly 7% seen once. The specimen comprised PBMCs, sampled at surgery. All receptors come from a female donor with early-stage non-small cell lung cancer. Both conserved end residues are trimmed from each CDR3. Each record gives: CDR3 protein, J gene, V gene, clone size. Expanded clones are given a class, and other clones once, few, many or no size at all.

CDR3 protein: ASSQALAGGTDTQY
J gene: TRBJ2-3
V gene: TRBV3-1
clone size: many

CDR3 protein: ASSIRLRGGLY
J gene: TRBJ2-3
V gene: TRBV7-2
clone size: many

CDR3 protein: ASSWSGGRGSYNEQF
J gene: TRBJ2-1
V gene: TRBV7-2
clone size: few

CDR3 protein: ASSLDSGTDTQY
J gene: TRBJ2-3
V gene: TRBV7-2
clone size: .

CDR3 protein: ASSFLTGIGELF
J gene: TRBJ2-2
V gene: TRBV11-3
clone size: many

CDR3 protein: ASSYVGTSLETQY
J gene: TRBJ2-5
V gene: TRBV6-2/TRBV6-3
clone size: many

CDR3 protein: SNRPSENYGYT
J gene: TRBJ1-2
V gene: TRBV20-1
clone size: many

CDR3 protein: ASSLEGQGNGYT
J gene: TRBJ1-2
V gene: TRBV5-1
clone size: .

CDR3 protein: ASSLSGVVF
J gene: TRBJ2-1
V gene: TRBV5-1
clone size: many

CDR3 protein: ASSLGPWDEQF
J gene: TRBJ2-1
V gene: TRBV14
clone size: many

CDR3 protein: ASREEGPQH
J gene: TRBJ1-5
V gene: TRBV6-2/TRBV6-3
clone size: few

CDR3 protein: ANGLAMGDIQY
J gene: TRBJ2-4
V gene: TRBV6-2/TRBV6-3
clone size: .

CDR3 protein: SVVPGAQETQY
J gene: TRBJ2-5
V gene: TRBV29-1
clone size: many

CDR3 protein: ASSLVWPNQETQY
J gene: TRBJ2-5
V gene: TRBV11-2
clone size: few

CDR3 protein: ASSLGLDTGELF
J gene: TRBJ2-2
V gene: TRBV7-2
clone size: few

CDR3 protein: SASFVLAGGPNEQF
J gene: TRBJ2-1
V gene: TRBV20-1
clone size: .